This T cell receptor beta chain was obtained from a study of CD8 T cells in Susac syndrome. Unmatched junction bases numbered 6, after V lost 4 bases and J lost 4 bases. The CDR3 extends over 16 amino acids. The V gene's germline CDR1 is MGHRA and CDR2 YSYEKL. Diagnostic criteria defined recently for definite or probable disease were met by the Susac syndrome patients. RNA amounts of roughly 0.45 to 1 ug underwent reverse transcription with random hexamers. immunoSEQ multiplex PCR amplified TCR beta CDR3 across 54 Vbeta, 13 Jbeta. Each CDR3 protein gets one entry after TCRdb re-called the immunoSEQ multiplex PCR reads with MiXCR. This table has about 190,000 distinct CDR3 sequences, roughly 90% appearing once.

The sequenced sample consisted of CD4+ T cells from PBMCs. This chain links TRBV4-1 with TRBJ2-7; 14 bases map to TRBD2. The TCR originated in a human donor with Susac syndrome. The chain's CDR3 is CASSPGTSGSRYEQYF. Written as DNA, the CDR3 is TGCGCCAGCAGCCCTGGGACTAGCGGGAGTCGGTACGAGCAGTACTTC.